The next 8 T cell receptor beta chains were all read from a single sample in a study of blood T cell repertoires in COVID-19 (dated by TCRdb to the early 2020s). Library generation was performed with the immunoSEQ multiplex PCR assay. TCRdb stores this immuneACCESS table with in-frame sequences only. Part of the clones is absent; in the studies checked, under half of the shortfall reflects unresolved V genes, and no reason is known for the rest. The sample yields a few hundred thousand clones; approximately 89% were counted once. Over 3.5% of the sample belongs to the ten largest clones. Sequences were obtained from peripheral blood. Source of these receptors: a woman in her sixties with COVID-19, enrolled during active disease.

V usage is TRBV7-2 and J usage is TRBJ1-2; the match to TRBD1 covers 7 bases. In germline, CDR1 is SGHTA, CDR2 FQGNSA. The length of the CDR3 is 13 residues. V dropped 1 base and J dropped 6; count of bases not matched to a gene: 2. CDR3 nucleotide sequence: TGTGCCAGCAGCTTAGGACAGGGTCATGGCTACACCTTC. It encodes CASSLGQGHGYTF.

The genes are TRBV10-1 and TRBJ1-5; TRBD1 might be the D (6 bases). The germline CDR1 and CDR2 sequences are WNHNN and SYGVQD (reference sequence). The CDR3 runs to 15 residues. Trimming left V 3 bases short and J 5 bases short, with 14 bases between. CDR3 region: CASSETGQLDQPQHF. The CDR3 DNA reads TGCGCCAGCAGTGAAACAGGGCAGCTTGATCAGCCCCAGCATTTT.

The rearrangement joins TRBV7-8 to TRBJ1-1; 8 bases are shared with TRBD1. Germline loops: CDR1 SGHVS, CDR2 FQNEAQ. V shed 1 base, J shed 6 bases, and the junction held 4 bases outside the gene matches. The CDR3 length is 14 residues. CDR3 residues: CASSLGGQDAEAFF. CDR3 bases: TGTGCCAGCAGCTTAGGGGGACAGGACGCTGAAGCTTTCTTT.

The chain is built from TRBV7-3 and TRBJ1-6; 7 bases align to TRBD1. The V gene end was trimmed by 5 bases and the J gene end by 7 bases; junction bases not matched to a gene: 8. The length of the CDR3 is 15 residues. Germline values: CDR1 SGHTA, CDR2 FQGTGA. This CDR3 is CASSLNRQGNSPLHF. The CDR3 DNA follows: TGTGCCAGCAGCCTTAATAGACAGGGCAATTCACCCCTCCACTTT.

The chain carries TRBV4-1 and TRBJ1-1; TRBD1 is a possible D gene (6 bases). This CDR3 spans 14 amino acids. The V end lost 5 bases, the J end lost 0 bases, and 10 bases lay between the germline ends. Germline V gene data show CDR1 as MGHRA and CDR2 as YSYEKL. CDR3 sequence: CASSGRTVNTEAFF. The DNA for the CDR3 is TGCGCCAGCAGCGGCCGGACAGTGAACACTGAAGCTTTCTTT.

The chain combines TRBV6-1 with TRBJ1-5; D gene unclear. The CDR3 runs to 15 residues. V was shortened by 0 bases and J by 7 bases, with 13 bases between the two germline ends. Germline CDR1 and CDR2: MNHNS and SASEGT. This chain's CDR3 is CASSEAGGPGQPQHF. CDR3 bases: TGTGCCAGCAGTGAAGCCGGCGGCCCCGGGCAGCCCCAGCATTTT.

The chain carries TRBV6-1 and TRBJ1-5; D is possibly TRBD1 (5 bases). Trimming cost V 5 bases and J 4 bases, with 15 bases left between them. The CDR3 runs 15 residues. Per the germline V gene, CDR1 is MNHNS and CDR2 is SASEGT. This CDR3 reads CASSLQVEGNQPQHF. DNA of the CDR3: TGTGCCAGCAGTTTACAGGTGGAGGGGAATCAGCCCCAGCATTTT.

This rearrangement joins TRBV4-1 to TRBJ2-7, with a tentative D call TRBD1 (5 bases). Trimming cost V 0 bases and J 3 bases, with 9 bases left between them. CDR3 size: 14 residues. Germline V lookup: CDR1 MGHRA, CDR2 YSYEKL. The CDR3 DNA sequence: TGCGCCAGCAGCCAAGAAGGCCAGGGCTACGAGCAGTACTTC. Protein sequence: CASSQEGQGYEQYF.